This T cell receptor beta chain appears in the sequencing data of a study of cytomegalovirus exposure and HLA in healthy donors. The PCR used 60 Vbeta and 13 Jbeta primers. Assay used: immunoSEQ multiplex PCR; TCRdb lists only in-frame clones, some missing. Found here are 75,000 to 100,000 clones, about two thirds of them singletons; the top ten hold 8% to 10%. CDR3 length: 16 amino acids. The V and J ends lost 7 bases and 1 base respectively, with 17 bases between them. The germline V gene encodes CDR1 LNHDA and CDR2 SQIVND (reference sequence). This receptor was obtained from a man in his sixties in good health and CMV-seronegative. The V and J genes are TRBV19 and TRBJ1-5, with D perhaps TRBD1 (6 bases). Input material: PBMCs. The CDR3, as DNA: TGTGCCAGTAATTATGATCAGGGGCGAAGCAATCAGCCCCAGCATTTT. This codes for CASNYDQGRSNQPQHF.